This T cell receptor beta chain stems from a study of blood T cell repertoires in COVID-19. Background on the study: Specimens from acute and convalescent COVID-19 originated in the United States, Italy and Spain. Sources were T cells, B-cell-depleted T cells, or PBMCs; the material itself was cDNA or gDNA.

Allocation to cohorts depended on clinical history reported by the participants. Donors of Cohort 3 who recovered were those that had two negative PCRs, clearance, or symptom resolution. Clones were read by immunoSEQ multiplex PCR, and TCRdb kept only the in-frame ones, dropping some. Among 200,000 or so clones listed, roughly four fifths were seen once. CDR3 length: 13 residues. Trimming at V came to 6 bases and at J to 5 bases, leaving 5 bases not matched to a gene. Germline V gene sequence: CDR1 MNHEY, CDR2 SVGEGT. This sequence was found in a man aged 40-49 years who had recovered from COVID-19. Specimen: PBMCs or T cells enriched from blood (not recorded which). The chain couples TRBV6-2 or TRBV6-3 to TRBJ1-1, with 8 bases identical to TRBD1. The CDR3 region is CASSTGGWTEAFF. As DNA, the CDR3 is TGTGCCAGCAGCACAGGGGGTTGGACTGAAGCTTTCTTT.